What follows is one T cell receptor (beta chain) and its context. The sample belongs to a study of T cell changes during pregnancy in multiple sclerosis. TCRdb's table, derived via immunoSEQ multiplex PCR, lists solely in-frame clones and lacks some. In the table there are 70,000 to 95,000 clones, around 93% of which are singletons. The CDR3 has 16 amino acids. The J segment lost 4 bases and the V segment lost 4 bases, leaving 10 bases of the junction unmatched. Germline V gene lookup returns CDR1 SGHVS and CDR2 FQNEAQ. Material: peripheral blood, obtained in the second trimester of pregnancy. This sequence was found in a female donor with multiple sclerosis, enrolled in a pregnancy study. The V gene is TRBV7-8, the J gene TRBJ1-2; 9 bases align to TRBD1. As DNA, the CDR3 is TGTGCCAGCAGCTCCTATGACAGGGGGGGACTCTATGGCTACACCTTC. Translation gives CASSSYDRGGLYGYTF. Supplemented by reference TRBV7-8 and TRBJ1-2, the full variable domain reads GAGVSQSPRYKVAKRGQDVALRCDPISGHVSLFWYQQALGQGPEFLTYFQNEAQLDKSGLPSDRFFAERPEGSVSTLKIQRTQQEDSAVYLCASSSYDRGGLYGYTFGSGTRLTVV.